This entry describes one TCR beta chain. Unmatched junction bases numbered 10, after V lost 6 bases and J lost 2 bases. This CDR3 is built from 18 residues. Per the germline V gene, CDR1 is SNHLY and CDR2 is FYNNEI. Original methodology: From reference gene primer amplification, estimates of nucleated cell counts were derived. Clones were sequenced by immunoSEQ multiplex PCR, and TCRdb holds only the in-frame ones, with some missing. D and trimming were read from the DNA, whereas the V and J calls and clone size are those reported in that table. The sample consists of 75,000 to 100,000 clones, approximately 87% of them appearing once. This specimen belongs to a study of blood T cell repertoires in COVID-19. Study-level information: Samples taken during acute and convalescent COVID-19 were collected in the United States, Italy and Spain.

J is TRBJ2-1 and V is TRBV2; 13 bases are shared with TRBD2. The sequenced sample was peripheral blood. This TCR derives from a human donor in a cohort sampled during active COVID-19. The CDR3 region is CASRRGTSGTLAYNEQFF. CDR3 sequence (DNA): TGTGCCAGCAGGCGGGGGACTAGCGGGACTTTAGCCTACAATGAGCAGTTCTTC.